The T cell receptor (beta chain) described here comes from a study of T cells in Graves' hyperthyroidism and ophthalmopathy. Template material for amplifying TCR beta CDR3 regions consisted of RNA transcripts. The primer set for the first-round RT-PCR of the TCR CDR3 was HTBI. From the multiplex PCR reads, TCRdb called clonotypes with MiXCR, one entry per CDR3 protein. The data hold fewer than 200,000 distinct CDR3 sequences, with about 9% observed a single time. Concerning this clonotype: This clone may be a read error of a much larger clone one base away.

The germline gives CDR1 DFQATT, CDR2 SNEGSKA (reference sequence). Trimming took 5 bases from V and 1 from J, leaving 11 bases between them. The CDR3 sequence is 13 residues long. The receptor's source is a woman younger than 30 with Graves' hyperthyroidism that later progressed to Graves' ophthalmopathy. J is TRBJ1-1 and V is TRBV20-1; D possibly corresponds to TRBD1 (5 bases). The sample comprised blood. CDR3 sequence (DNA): TGCAGTGCTTCCACGGGACCGAACACTGAAGCTTTCTTT. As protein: CSASTGPNTEAFF.